This TCR beta chain derives from a study of T-cell reconstitution after alpha-beta-depleted transplantation in children. This clonotype occurred many times. Deletions cut 6 bases from V and 4 bases from J, with 9 bases between. The CDR3 loop spans 13 amino acids. Germline assignment: CDR1 MGHRA and CDR2 YSYEKL. Unique molecular identifiers were used to barcode this TCRbeta library. TCRdb fed the PCR reads into MiXCR, producing one record per CDR3 protein. The sample has more than 200,000 distinct CDR3 sequences, approximately 9.7% seen once. The source material was PBMCs from the stem cell graft donor, sampled from the stem cell graft. The clonotype was recovered from a human donor who donated a stem cell graft to a child with SCID. This chain links TRBV4-1 with TRBJ2-2; D is undetermined. In DNA, the CDR3 is TGCGCCAGCAGACATCTGACCACCGGGGAGCTGTTTTTT. Translated: CASRHLTTGELFF.